This is a list of T cell receptor beta chains from one sample in a study of beta chain features in type 1 diabetes. Assay used: immunoSEQ multiplex PCR; TCRdb lists only in-frame clones, some missing. The sample has 400,000 to 600,000 clones, approximately 30% seen once. Sequenced: naive CD4+ T cells from blood. These receptors were collected from a man aged 18-30 years in good health. Both conserved end residues are part of each CDR3. A D gene is named only where the DNA matches it firmly. The size of a clone is reported for some rows only, either as once, few or many, or as a class for expanded clones.

V,size,J,D,DNA,CDR3
TRBV20-1,few,TRBJ2-1,NA,TGCAGTGCCCGCCGATACAATGAGCAGTTCTTC,CSARRYNEQFF
TRBV23-1,few,TRBJ2-4,NA,TGCGCCAGCAGTCAATCGACGGGTAGGGCCAAAAACATTCAGTACTTC,CASSQSTGRAKNIQYF
TRBV7-2,NA,TRBJ2-1,NA,TGTGCCAGCACCTTGGGGGCGGTCTCCTACAATGAGCAGTTCTTC,CASTLGAVSYNEQFF
TRBV15,NA,TRBJ1-5,TRBD1,TGTGCCACCAGCAGACAGGGACAGGGGCACCAGCCCCAGCATTTT,CATSRQGQGHQPQHF
TRBV30,few,TRBJ1-4,NA,TGTGCCTGGAGTGTACGGGCGGATGAAAAACTGTTTTTT,CAWSVRADEKLFF
TRBV4-1,few,TRBJ1-5,TRBD1,TGCGCCAGCAGCCAAGGGGGACAGGGCAATCAGCCCCAGCATTTT,CASSQGGQGNQPQHF
TRBV10-3,NA,TRBJ2-1,NA,TGTGCCATCAGTGAAGCGGATGAGCAGTTCTTC,CAISEADEQFF
TRBV29-1,NA,TRBJ2-7,NA,TGCAGCGTTGGGGGCCGGACGGGCATCGAGCAGTACTTC,CSVGGRTGIEQYF
TRBV7-9,NA,TRBJ1-4,NA,TGTGCCAGCAGCTTAAGGAGGCCCGGTGGGATTGAAAAACTGTTTTTT,CASSLRRPGGIEKLFF
TRBV6-5,NA,TRBJ2-7,TRBD2,TGTGCCAGCAGCTCGGGAGGTTGGTACGAGCAGTACTTC,CASSSGGWYEQYF
TRBV5-4,few,TRBJ2-5,NA,TGTGCCAGCAGCTTGAGACTGAATCAAGAGACCCAGTACTTC,CASSLRLNQETQYF